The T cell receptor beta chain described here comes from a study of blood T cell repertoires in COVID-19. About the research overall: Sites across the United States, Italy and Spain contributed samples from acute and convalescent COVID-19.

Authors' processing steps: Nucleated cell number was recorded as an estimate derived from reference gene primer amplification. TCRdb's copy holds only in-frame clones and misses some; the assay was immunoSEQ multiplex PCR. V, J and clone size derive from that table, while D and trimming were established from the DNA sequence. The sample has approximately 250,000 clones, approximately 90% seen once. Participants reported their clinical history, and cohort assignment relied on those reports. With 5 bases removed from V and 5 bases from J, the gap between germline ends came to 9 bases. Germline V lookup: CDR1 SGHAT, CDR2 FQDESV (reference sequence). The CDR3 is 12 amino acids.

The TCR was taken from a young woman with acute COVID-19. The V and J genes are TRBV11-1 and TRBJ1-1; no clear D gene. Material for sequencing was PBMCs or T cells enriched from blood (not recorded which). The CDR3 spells CASSLIGTEAFF. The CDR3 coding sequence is TGTGCCAGCAGCCTGATCGGGACTGAAGCTTTCTTT.